The 13 T cell receptor beta chains below were found in one sample sequenced in a study of cytomegalovirus exposure and HLA in healthy donors. The method was immunoSEQ multiplex PCR; TCRdb's version includes in-frame clones alone and lacks a portion of them. The sample consists of 65,000 to 80,000 clones, around 94% of them appearing once. Specimen: PBMCs. The source of these receptors is a woman in her late teens or twenties in good health and CMV-seropositive.

The V gene is TRBV6-1, the J gene TRBJ2-1, with unresolved D. Trimming took off 1 base at V and 2 bases at J, with 9 bases between the two ends. CDR3 length: 15 amino acids. Germline V gives CDR1 MNHNS, CDR2 SASEGT. Here the CDR3 DNA reads TGTGCCAGCAGTGAAGGCGCGGAACCCTACAATGAGCAGTTCTTC. Protein: CASSEGAEPYNEQFF.

This chain joins TRBV11-2 and TRBJ2-5; 10 positions match TRBD2. Germline loops: CDR1 SGHAT, CDR2 FQNNGV. V was pared by 4 bases and J by 5 bases, with 19 bases of the junction left unmatched. This CDR3 spans 19 amino acids. Written as DNA, the CDR3 is TGTGCCAGCAGCTCCAGAGGGGGAACTAGCGGGGCCGCTGCGGAGACCCAGTACTTC. It translates to CASSSRGGTSGAAAETQYF.

The V call is TRBV10-1, the J call TRBJ2-7, with 9 bases aligning to TRBD2. CDR1 is WNHNN and CDR2 is SYGVQD in the germline V gene (reference sequence). After removal of 8 bases from V and 2 bases from J, the junction contained 4 bases not matched to a gene. The CDR3 is 13 residues long. This chain's CDR3 is CASGTSGPYEQYF. CDR3 coding DNA: TGCGCCAGCGGCACTAGCGGGCCCTACGAGCAGTACTTC.

As DNA, the CDR3 is TGCGCCAGCAGCCCCGGGACAGAAGGCTATGGCTACACCTTC. This encodes CASSPGTEGYGYTF. The J gene is TRBJ1-2, the V gene TRBV5-1; 7 bases agree with TRBD1. J lost 4 bases, V lost 4 bases, and 7 bases had no gene match. The CDR3 runs 14 residues. CDR1 and CDR2 (germline): SGHRS, YFSETQ.

This clone has just one count. The chain is built from TRBV19 and TRBJ1-2, with a possible D match to TRBD1 (6 bases). CDR1 and CDR2 (germline): LNHDA, SQIVND (reference sequence). V lost 5 bases, J lost 8 bases, and 18 bases lay in between. The CDR3 has 14 amino acids. As DNA, the CDR3 is TGTGCCAGTAGTCCGGTTAGGGGGAGAGTCGGCTACACCTTC. Translating gives CASSPVRGRVGYTF.

The chain combines TRBV25-1 with TRBJ1-1; the match to TRBD1 covers 7 bases. The CDR3 runs to 17 residues. Trimming at V came to 1 base and at J to 6 bases, leaving 14 bases not matched to a gene. CDR1 is MGHDK and CDR2 is SYGVNS in the germline V gene. The CDR3 loop reads CASSELKGVGGNAEAFF. The CDR3 DNA reads as TGTGCCAGCAGTGAATTGAAGGGGGTAGGGGGCAACGCTGAAGCTTTCTTT.

The chain is built from TRBV5-1 and TRBJ2-5; TRBD2 agrees at 7 bases. The V gene's germline CDR1 is SGHRS and CDR2 YFSETQ. CDR3 length: 12 residues. J was trimmed by 5 bases and V by 2 bases; bases with no gene match: 0. The CDR3, as DNA: TGCGCCAGCAGCTTTAGCGGGGAGACCCAGTACTTC. This gives the protein CASSFSGETQYF.

The CDR3 DNA is TGTGCCAGCAGCTTAGGACAGGGTGGGACCGGGGAGCTGTTTTTT. This translates into CASSLGQGGTGELFF. This chain links TRBV7-6 with TRBJ2-2, with 7 bases fitting TRBD1. The CDR3 covers 15 residues. CDR1 and CDR2 (germline): SGHVS, FNYEAQ. V trimming: 1 base; J trimming: 5 bases; junction bases outside the gene matches: 4.

This clone was observed a single time. The rearrangement joins TRBV19 to TRBJ1-3; D gene ambiguous. Per the germline V gene, CDR1 is LNHDA and CDR2 is SQIVND (reference sequence). This CDR3 region has 14 residues. Between the trimmed V and J ends, which lost 5 bases and 1 base, there was a span of 9 bases. The CDR3 sequence is CASSAALSGNTIYF. As DNA, the CDR3 is TGTGCCAGTAGTGCGGCCTTATCTGGAAACACCATATATTTT.

The chain employs TRBV4-3 and TRBJ2-3; 10 bases map to TRBD2. The CDR3 has 15 amino acids. After removal of 3 bases from V and 6 bases from J, the junction contained 6 bases not matched to a gene. The germline V gene encodes CDR1 LGHNA and CDR2 YSLEER. The CDR3 DNA reads as TGCGCCAGCAGCCATGAGCGGGGGGGCGGGGATACGCAGTATTTT. This gives the protein CASSHERGGGDTQYF.

The CDR3 DNA follows: TGCACCAGCAGCCAAGAAGGACGGCTAGCCAATCAGCCCCAGCATTTT. It translates to CTSSQEGRLANQPQHF. The chain recombines TRBV1 with TRBJ1-5. TRBV1 is a pseudogene segment. This CDR3 is built from 16 residues.

The V and J genes are TRBV11-2 and TRBJ1-1; D remains ambiguous. V shed 7 bases and J shed 0 bases, with 21 bases lying between them. Germline-derived CDR1 and CDR2 are SGHAT and FQNNGV. The CDR3 loop spans 17 amino acids. CDR3 coding DNA: TGTGCCAGCATCCTAGGGAGGTTGCAAGGGATGAACACTGAAGCTTTCTTT. Translating it yields CASILGRLQGMNTEAFF.

The chain couples TRBV7-8 to TRBJ1-2; 9 nucleotides align to TRBD1. Trimming removed 3 bases from V and 8 bases from J; junction bases left unmatched: 7. This CDR3 spans 14 amino acids. Per the germline V gene, CDR1 is SGHVS and CDR2 is FQNEAQ. CDR3 bases: TGTGCCAGCAGCTTGGGACAGGGAATTGAGGGCTACACCTTC. It codes for CASSLGQGIEGYTF.